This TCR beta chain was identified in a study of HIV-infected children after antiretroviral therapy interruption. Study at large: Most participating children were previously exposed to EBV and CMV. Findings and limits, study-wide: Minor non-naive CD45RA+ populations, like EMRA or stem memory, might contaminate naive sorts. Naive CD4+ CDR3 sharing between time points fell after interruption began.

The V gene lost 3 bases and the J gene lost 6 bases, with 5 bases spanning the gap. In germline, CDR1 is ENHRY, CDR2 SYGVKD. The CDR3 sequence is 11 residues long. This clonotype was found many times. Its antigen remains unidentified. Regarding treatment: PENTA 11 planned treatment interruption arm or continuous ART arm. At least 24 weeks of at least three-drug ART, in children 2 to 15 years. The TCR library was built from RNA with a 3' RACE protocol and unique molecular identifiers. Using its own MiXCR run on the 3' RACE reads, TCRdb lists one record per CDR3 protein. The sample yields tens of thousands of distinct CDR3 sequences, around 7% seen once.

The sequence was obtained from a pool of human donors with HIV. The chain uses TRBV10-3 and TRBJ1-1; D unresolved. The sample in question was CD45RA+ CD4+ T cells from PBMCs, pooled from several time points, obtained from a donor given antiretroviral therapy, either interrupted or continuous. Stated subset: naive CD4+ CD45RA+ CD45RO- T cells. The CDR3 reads CAISEGAEAFF. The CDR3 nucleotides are TGTGCCATCAGTGAAGGAGCTGAAGCTTTCTTT.